These 21 T cell receptor beta chains originate from one sample sequenced in a study of Ad26.COV2.S vaccination and SARS-CoV-2 variants. The assay was immunoSEQ multiplex PCR, and TCRdb's table has in-frame clones only and misses some. This table holds some 340,000 clones, 85% found once. The treatment denotes: some 20 received Ad26.COV2.S at low or high dose, single or two shots; roughly 5 received placebo; per-sample allocation not given. Sampling took place 63 days after the first vaccine or placebo injection. The material sequenced was peripheral blood, taken in a trial of Ad26.COV2.S vaccine versus placebo. Every receptor here comes from a person aged 18-60 years who received the Ad26.COV2.S COVID-19 vaccine or a placebo.

The V and J genes are TRBV7-2 and TRBJ2-4, with a weak D call TRBD1 (6 bases). Germline V gene lookup returns CDR1 SGHTA and CDR2 FQGNSA. This CDR3 is built from 16 residues. Trimming stripped 5 bases from V and 4 bases from J, with 18 bases between. DNA of the CDR3: TGTGCCAGCAGCCAGCCCTCGACAGGAGATAAAAACATTCAGTACTTC. Amino acid sequence: CASSQPSTGDKNIQYF.

This clone was seen a single time. V gene TRBV27 combines with J gene TRBJ2-3; 10 positions match TRBD2. This CDR3 contains 18 residues. Germline CDR1 and CDR2: MNHEY and SMNVEV (reference sequence). V shed 5 bases, J shed 3 bases, and the junction held 14 bases outside the gene matches. CDR3 amino acids: CASSLISGGPLSTDTQYF. CDR3 coding DNA: TGTGCCAGCAGTCTTATTAGCGGGGGGCCCCTATCAACAGATACGCAGTATTTT.

The chain employs TRBV7-9 and TRBJ2-3; the match to TRBD2 covers 10 bases. With V trimmed by 3 bases and J by 0 bases, 3 bases remained unmatched. CDR3 length equals 16 residues. The germline CDR1 and CDR2 sequences are SEHNR and FQNEAQ (reference sequence). The DNA of the CDR3 is TGTGCCAGCAGCTTCCTACTAGCGGGGAGCACAGATACGCAGTATTTT. Amino acid sequence: CASSFLLAGSTDTQYF.

The chain couples TRBV11-2 to TRBJ2-1; 8 bases are a match to TRBD1. Germline CDR1 is SGHAT and CDR2 is FQNNGV. The CDR3 has 15 residues. The V gene end was trimmed by 5 bases and the J gene end by 2 bases; junction bases not matched to a gene: 5. CDR3 bases: TGTGCCAGCAGCCCCTCAGGGGGCCCCTACAATGAGCAGTTCTTC. Translating gives CASSPSGGPYNEQFF.

Of note for this clone: Other DNA sequences in this specimen translate into the identical CDR3. This chain joins TRBV6-5 and TRBJ1-1; D unresolved. Germline V gene lookup returns CDR1 MNHEY and CDR2 SVGAGI. V gave up 2 bases and J gave up 4 bases, with 8 bases separating them. This CDR3 has 13 amino acids. DNA of the CDR3: TGTGCCAGCAGTTACACCCGGGGCACTGAAGCTTTCTTT. Translated: CASSYTRGTEAFF.

The chain is built from TRBV15 and TRBJ2-2; D is uncertain. This CDR3 spans 14 amino acids. Germline lookup yields CDR1 LNHNV and CDR2 YYDKDF (reference sequence). Trimming stripped 5 bases from V and 6 bases from J, with 13 bases between. The CDR3 loop reads CATSGVHAPGELFF. For the CDR3, the DNA is TGTGCCACCAGCGGCGTCCACGCGCCCGGGGAGCTGTTTTTT.

The table lists this clone with a few counts. V gene TRBV11-2 combines with J gene TRBJ2-5; 14 positions agree with TRBD2. CDR3 length: 17 residues. Per germline, CDR1 SGHAT and CDR2 FQNNGV. The junction had 10 bases not matched to a gene; V was cut back by 5 bases and J by 5 bases. The CDR3 protein is CASSQGLAGERTETQYF. CDR3 DNA sequence: TGTGCCAGCAGCCAGGGACTAGCGGGGGAAAGGACGGAGACCCAGTACTTC.

The CDR3 DNA is TGTGCCAGCAGCCCGGTCGGGGTGTCCACAGATACGCAGTATTTT. As protein: CASSPVGVSTDTQYF. V gene TRBV5-4 combines with J gene TRBJ2-3, with D perhaps matching TRBD2 (5 bases). Trimming took off 4 bases at V and 2 bases at J, with 14 bases between the two ends. CDR1 and CDR2 (germline): SGHNT, YYREEE (reference sequence). This CDR3 has 15 amino acids.

This chain connects TRBV19 to TRBJ1-3; maybe TRBD1 (5 bases). Germline assignment: CDR1 LNHDA and CDR2 SQIVND (reference sequence). The germline V and J ends were trimmed by 6 bases and 0 bases, with 12 bases remaining between them. This CDR3 region has 15 residues. The CDR3 nucleotides are TGTGCCAGTAGCACGGGACGGCTCTCTGGAAACACCATATATTTT. Amino acid sequence: CASSTGRLSGNTIYF.

The CDR3 sequence: CATSDRLWDRVNYGYTF. The CDR3 region has the DNA TGTGCCACCAGTGATCGGCTATGGGACAGGGTGAACTATGGCTACACCTTC. V is TRBV24-1 and J is TRBJ1-2; 9 bases align to TRBD1. There are 17 residues in the CDR3. Germline CDR1 reads KGHDR; CDR2 reads SFDVKD. With V trimmed by 3 bases and J by 2 bases, 9 bases remained unmatched.

The V call is TRBV18, the J call TRBJ2-7; perhaps TRBD2 as D (5 bases). Trimming shortened V by 2 bases and J by 2 bases, and 10 bases separated the two germline ends. This CDR3 region has 14 residues. Germline CDR1 KGHSH, CDR2 LQKENI. CDR3 sequence reads: CASSPGSGTYEQYF. The CDR3 nucleotides are TGTGCCAGCTCACCAGGATCCGGGACCTACGAGCAGTACTTC.

This clone occurred a few times. The chain joins TRBV4-2 to TRBJ1-2; D not resolved. The germline V gene has CDR1 LGHNA and CDR2 YNFKEQ. This CDR3 has 15 amino acids. Trimming cost V 1 base and J 3 bases, with 12 bases left between them. The CDR3 DNA reads TGTGCCAGCAGCCAAGCCCCGGACGGACACTATGGCTACACCTTC. Translated, it gives CASSQAPDGHYGYTF.

CDR3 nucleotides: TGTGCCAGCAGCCCCACGCAACTCGGGGAGCTGTTTTTT. The encoded protein is CASSPTQLGELFF. The chain carries TRBV12-3 or TRBV12-4 and TRBJ2-2; the D is unclear. Trimming cost V 6 bases and J 7 bases, with 12 bases left between them. This CDR3 is 13 amino acids long.

The chain couples TRBV5-4 to TRBJ2-3; TRBD2 aligns across 8 bases. Trimming cost V 5 bases and J 4 bases; bases outside gene matches: 9. CDR1 is SGHNT, CDR2 YYREEE, per germline (reference sequence). The CDR3 sequence is 15 residues long. This CDR3 reads CASRGGRGAPDTQYF. CDR3 sequence (DNA): TGTGCCAGCAGGGGAGGGCGGGGGGCCCCAGATACGCAGTATTTT.

The rearrangement links TRBV29-1 to TRBJ2-7; unclear D gene. Germline loops: CDR1 SQVTM, CDR2 ANQGSEA. V was clipped by 7 bases and J by 0 bases, with 13 bases between them. The CDR3 is 13 amino acids. The CDR3: CSGLDGLSYEQYF. The DNA of the CDR3 is TGCAGCGGATTGGACGGCCTCTCCTACGAGCAGTACTTC.

This rearrangement joins TRBV7-2 to TRBJ2-7; the match to TRBD2 covers 11 bases. Germline values: CDR1 SGHTA, CDR2 FQGNSA. There are 19 residues in the CDR3. The V segment lost 0 bases and the J segment 0 bases; nucleotides outside the gene matches: 10. CDR3 nucleotide sequence: TGTGCCAGCAGCTTAGCGCCGGTGTCTAGCGGGGGGCCCTCCTACGAGCAGTACTTC. Translating it yields CASSLAPVSSGGPSYEQYF. Using reference TRBV7-2 and TRBJ2-7 for the parts outside the CDR3, the full variable domain is GAGVSQSPSNKVTEKGKDVELRCDPISGHTALYWYRQSLGQGLEFLIYFQGNSAPDKSGLPSDRFSAERTGGSVSTLTIQRTQQEDSAVYLCASSLAPVSSGGPSYEQYFGPGTRLTVT.

This clone was counted a few times. The rearrangement links TRBV6-5 to TRBJ1-5; weak D call: TRBD1 (5 bases). The V end was cut by 6 bases, the J end by 5 bases, with 11 bases between. There are 13 residues in the CDR3. Germline-derived CDR1 and CDR2 are MNHEY and SVGAGI. This chain's CDR3 is CASRGEPYQPQHF. The CDR3 DNA reads TGTGCCAGCAGAGGGGAACCTTATCAGCCCCAGCATTTT.

This chain uses TRBV13 with TRBJ2-4; TRBD2 aligns across 10 bases. The germline gives CDR1 PRHDT, CDR2 FYEKMQ (reference sequence). With V trimmed by 0 bases and J by 15 bases, 2 bases remained unmatched. The CDR3 has 12 residues. CDR3 amino acids: CASSLGAGGPYF. The CDR3 DNA follows: TGTGCCAGCAGCTTAGGAGCGGGGGGGCCGTACTTC.

The rearrangement links TRBV2 to TRBJ1-4; D not resolved. V lost 4 bases, J lost 10 bases, and 16 bases lay in between. Per germline, CDR1 SNHLY and CDR2 FYNNEI. The length of the CDR3 is 14 residues. The CDR3 loop reads CASSAPGGYGKLFF. The CDR3 DNA sequence: TGTGCCAGCAGTGCCCCGGGAGGGTACGGAAAACTGTTTTTT. Combining the CDR3 with reference TRBV2 and TRBJ1-4 gives the whole variable domain EPEVTQTPSHQVTQMGQEVILRCVPISNHLYFYWYRQILGQKVEFLVSFYNNEISEKSEIFDDQFSVERPDGSNFTLKIRSTKLEDSAMYFCASSAPGGYGKLFFGSGTQLSVL.

The chain recombines TRBV11-2 with TRBJ2-1; D tentatively fits TRBD1 or TRBD2 (5 bases each). The germline CDR1 and CDR2 sequences are SGHAT and FQNNGV. Trimming removed 1 base from V and 6 bases from J, with 10 bases in between. The CDR3 runs 14 residues. The CDR3 protein is CASSLAGAGNEQFF. The CDR3 region has the DNA TGTGCCAGCAGCTTAGCTGGGGCGGGCAATGAGCAGTTCTTC. The whole variable domain, filled in from reference TRBV11-2 and TRBJ2-1, reads EAGVAQSPRYKIIEKRQSVAFWCNPISGHATLYWYQQILGQGPKLLIQFQNNGVVDDSQLPKDRFSAERLKGVDSTLKIQPAKLEDSAVYLCASSLAGAGNEQFFGPGTRLTVL.

The rearrangement joins TRBV9 to TRBJ2-3; a possible D gene is TRBD1 (5 bases). V lost 1 base, J lost 0 bases, and 9 bases lay in between. This CDR3 has 15 amino acids. Per germline, CDR1 SGDLS and CDR2 YYNGEE. The CDR3 DNA reads TGTGCCAGCAGCGTACTACAGGTTAGCACAGATACGCAGTATTTT. As protein: CASSVLQVSTDTQYF.